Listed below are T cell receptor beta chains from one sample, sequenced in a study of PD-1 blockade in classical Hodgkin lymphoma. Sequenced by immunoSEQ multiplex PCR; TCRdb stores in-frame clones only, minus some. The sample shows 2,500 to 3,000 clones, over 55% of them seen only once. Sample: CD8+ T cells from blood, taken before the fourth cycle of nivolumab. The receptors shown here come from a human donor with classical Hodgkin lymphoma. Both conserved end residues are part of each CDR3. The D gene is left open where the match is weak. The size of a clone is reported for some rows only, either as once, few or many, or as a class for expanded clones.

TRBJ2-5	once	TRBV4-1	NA	TGCGCCAGCAGCCAAGATCGAGGGGGAGGGGAGACCCAGTACTTC	CASSQDRGGGETQYF
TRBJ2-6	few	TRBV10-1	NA	TGCGCCAGCAATATTTCAGGGCCGGGGGCCAACGTCCTGACTTTC	CASNISGPGANVLTF
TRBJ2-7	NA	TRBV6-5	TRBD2	TGTGCCAGCAGCGTCCTAGCGGGGATCTACGAGCAGTACTTC	CASSVLAGIYEQYF
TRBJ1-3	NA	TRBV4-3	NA	TGCGCCAGCAGCCGTACTGCCGGAAACACCATATATTTT	CASSRTAGNTIYF
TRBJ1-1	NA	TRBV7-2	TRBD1	TGTGCCAGCAGTGCAGGGGGGGTGGCTGAAGCTTTCTTT	CASSAGGVAEAFF
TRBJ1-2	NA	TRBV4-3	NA	TGCGCCAGCAGCCAAGATCGAGGGAGCTATGGCTACACCTTC	CASSQDRGSYGYTF
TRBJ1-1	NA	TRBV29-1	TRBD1	TGCAGCGTCCCGGGACAGCTGAACACTGAAGCTTTCTTT	CSVPGQLNTEAFF
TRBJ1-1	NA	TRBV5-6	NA	TGTGCCAGCAGTTATGGCAGGGGGAACACTGAAGCTTTCTTT	CASSYGRGNTEAFF
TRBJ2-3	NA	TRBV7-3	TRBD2	TGTGCCAGCAGCCTGGTCGGGCTAGCGGGGGATACGCAGTATTTT	CASSLVGLAGDTQYF
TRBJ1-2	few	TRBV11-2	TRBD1	TGTGCCAGCAGCTTAGGTGTGACAGGGGGCGCCGGCTACACCTTC	CASSLGVTGGAGYTF
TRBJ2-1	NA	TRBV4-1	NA	TGCGCCAGCAGCCGCGACGCGTCTTCCTACAATGAGCAGTTCTTC	CASSRDASSYNEQFF
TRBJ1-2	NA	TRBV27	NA	TGTGCCAGCACCGCCTCACCGGGGGGGTACTATGGCTACACCTTC	CASTASPGGYYGYTF
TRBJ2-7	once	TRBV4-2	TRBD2	TGTGCCAGCAGCCAAGATTCGGCGGGGGAGATTCGGGAGCAGTACTTC	CASSQDSAGEIREQYF
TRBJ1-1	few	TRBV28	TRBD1	TGTGCCAGCAGTTCCGGGGTCGTGGGAGACAGGGACCTTGGTACTGAAGCTTTCTTT	CASSSGVVGDRDLGTEAFF
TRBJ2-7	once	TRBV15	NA	TGTGCCACCAGCAGATCCAAGGACAGATCCTACGAGCAGTACTTC	CATSRSKDRSYEQYF
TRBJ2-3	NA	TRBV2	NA	TGTGCCAGCAGTGACCGGGTGACAGATACGCAGTATTTT	CASSDRVTDTQYF
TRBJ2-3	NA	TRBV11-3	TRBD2	TGTGCCAGCAGCTTACGGGACTCATCGGGGGGGACACACGGAGATACGCAGTATTTT	CASSLRDSSGGTHGDTQYF
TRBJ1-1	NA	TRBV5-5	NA	TGTGCCAGCAGCTTAGCGGGAGGACATACTGAAGCTTTCTTT	CASSLAGGHTEAFF
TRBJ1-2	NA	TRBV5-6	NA	TGTGCCAGCAGCTACGGACGAGCCCCCTATGGCTACACCTTC	CASSYGRAPYGYTF
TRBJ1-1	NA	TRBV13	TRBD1	TGTGCCAGCAGCTTAAGATCAGGGGGGAACACTGAAGCTTTCTTT	CASSLRSGGNTEAFF
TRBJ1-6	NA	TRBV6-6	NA	TGTGCCAGCAGCGCCGGGACATTTAGCCTCAGTTCACCCCTCCACTTT	CASSAGTFSLSSPLHF
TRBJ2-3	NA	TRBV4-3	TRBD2	TGCGCCAGCAGCCGAGGACTAGCGGGGGGAAACACAGATACGCAGTATTTT	CASSRGLAGGNTDTQYF
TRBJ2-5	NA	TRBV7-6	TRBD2	TGTGCCAGCAGCTTGACTAGCGGCCGTCAAGAGACCCAGTACTTC	CASSLTSGRQETQYF
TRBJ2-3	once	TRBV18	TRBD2	TGTGCCAGCTCAGCAATAAACGACATAACTAGCGGGGGGGCCAAAGATACGCAGTATTTT	CASSAINDITSGGAKDTQYF
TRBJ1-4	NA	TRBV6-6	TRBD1	TGTGCCAGCAGTTCCCGACAGGGATTGAATGAAAAACTGTTTTTT	CASSSRQGLNEKLFF
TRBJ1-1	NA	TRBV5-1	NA	TGCGCCAGCAGCTCCTACCTCATTGGTGACACTGAAGCTTTCTTT	CASSSYLIGDTEAFF
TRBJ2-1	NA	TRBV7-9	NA	TGTGCCAGCGGCGAATGGGGCAATGAGCAGTTCTTC	CASGEWGNEQFF
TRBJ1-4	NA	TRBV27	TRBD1	TGTGCCAGCAGTACCACAGGGGCAACTAATGAAAAACTGTTTTTT	CASSTTGATNEKLFF
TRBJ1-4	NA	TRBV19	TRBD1	TGTGCCAGTAGTCCGGGACAGGGGGTCCGGAATGAAAAACTGTTTTTT	CASSPGQGVRNEKLFF
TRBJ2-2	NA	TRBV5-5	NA	TGTGCCAGCAGCTTGGAGGGGACCTTCGACAGGCTCAGGGGGGAGCTGTTTTTT	CASSLEGTFDRLRGELFF
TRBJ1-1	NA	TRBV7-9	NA	TGTGCCAGCAGCCTCGGGACGGAAGAAGCTTTCTTT	CASSLGTEEAFF
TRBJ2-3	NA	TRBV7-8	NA	TGTGCCAGCAGCTTAGCGCAGGGTAGCACAGATACGCAGTATTTT	CASSLAQGSTDTQYF
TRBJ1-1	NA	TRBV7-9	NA	TGTGCCAGCAGTTATGGCAGGGGGAACACTGAAGCTTTCTTT	CASSYGRGNTEAFF
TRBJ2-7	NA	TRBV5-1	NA	TGCGCCAGCAGTTTAAACAGGGACGAGCAGTACTTC	CASSLNRDEQYF
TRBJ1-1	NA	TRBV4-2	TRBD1	TGTGCCAGCAGCCAAGCCACAGGGGACACTGAAGCTTTCTTT	CASSQATGDTEAFF
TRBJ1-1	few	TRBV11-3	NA	TGTGCCAGCAGCCCAGCGGAAGGGTTGAACACTGAAGCTTTCTTT	CASSPAEGLNTEAFF
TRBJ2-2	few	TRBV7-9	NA	TGTGCCAGCAGCTCGCTTAACACCGGGGAGCTGTTTTTT	CASSSLNTGELFF
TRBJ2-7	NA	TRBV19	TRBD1	TGTGCCAGTAGTGCCGCTACAGGGGACTACGAGCAGTACTTC	CASSAATGDYEQYF
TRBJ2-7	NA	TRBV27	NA	TGTGCCAGCAGTTTCTTTGGGGGGAGGTCCTCCTACGAGCAGTACTTC	CASSFFGGRSSYEQYF
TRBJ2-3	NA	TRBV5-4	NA	TGTGCCAGCAGCTCGGGGGTGAACACAGATACGCAGTATTTT	CASSSGVNTDTQYF
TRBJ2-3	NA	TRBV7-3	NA	TGTGCCAGCAGCTTAGGGGGGCACCCAGGCGATACGCAGTATTTT	CASSLGGHPGDTQYF
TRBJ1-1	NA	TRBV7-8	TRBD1	TGTGCCAGCAGCTTAGAGAGGGGGCAGTCTGAAGCTTTCTTT	CASSLERGQSEAFF
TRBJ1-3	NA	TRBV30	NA	TGTGCCTGGAAGGCGGCTGGAAACACCATATATTTT	CAWKAAGNTIYF
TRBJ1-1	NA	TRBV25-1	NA	TGTGCCAGCAGTGAACAGGGCCCTGAAGCTTTCTTT	CASSEQGPEAFF
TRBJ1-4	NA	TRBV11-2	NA	TGTGCCAGCAGCTTCAGGGGTAGCGCCCTGACAACTAATGAAAAACTGTTTTTT	CASSFRGSALTTNEKLFF
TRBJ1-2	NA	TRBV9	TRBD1	TGTGCCAGCAGCGTAGGACAGGGGGGTATCGGGAACTATGGCTACACCTTC	CASSVGQGGIGNYGYTF
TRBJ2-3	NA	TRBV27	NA	TGTGCCAGCAGTTTATTACGTTTGCAGAGCCACACAGATACGCAGTATTTT	CASSLLRLQSHTDTQYF
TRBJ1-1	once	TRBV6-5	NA	TGTGCCAGCAGTTACGGGAGTCCCGACACTGAAGCTTTCTTT	CASSYGSPDTEAFF
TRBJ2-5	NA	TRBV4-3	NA	TGCGCCAGCAGCCAAGGGACGGTGCTAGAGACCCAGTACTTC	CASSQGTVLETQYF
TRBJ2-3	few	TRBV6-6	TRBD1	TGTGCCACCCTGACAGGGTCAGATACGCAGTATTTT	CATLTGSDTQYF